This TCR beta chain was captured by sequencing in a study of low-dose radiotherapy and immunotherapy resistance in tumors. On the study more broadly: Cohort 1 was treated with 0.5 Gy per fraction at 2-week intervals, amounting to 6.5 Gy overall. Per fraction, Cohort 2 was given 1 Gy every two weeks, accumulating a total of 13 Gy over 26 weeks. Patients were on oral aspirin 300 mg taken daily for four cycles from cycle 1 day 1.

Primers used for first-strand cDNA, a TRAV- and TRBV-specific set, covered both alpha and beta chains. TCR amplification ran approximately 20 PCR cycles using constant-region and V-primer adapter primers. Each CDR3 protein gets one entry after TCRdb re-called the reads with MiXCR. The sample yields under 110,000 distinct CDR3 sequences, less than 25% seen once. This clonotype was picked up many times. Documented time point: after trial treatment. Specified treatment: LDRT plus nivolumab, ipilimumab, low-dose cyclophosphamide and aspirin (RACIN trial). CDR1 DFQATT and CDR2 SNEGSKA come from the germline V gene (reference sequence). V shed 6 bases and J shed 1 base, with 12 bases lying between them. This CDR3 spans 13 amino acids.

Sequenced material: PBMCs, taken after low-dose radiotherapy plus immunotherapy. This chain connects TRBV20-1 to TRBJ1-1; unclear D gene. This receptor was obtained from a male donor with prostate cancer. The CDR3 protein is CSAERAGNTEAFF. Written as DNA, the CDR3 is TGCAGTGCCGAAAGAGCCGGGAACACTGAAGCTTTCTTT.